What follows is one T cell receptor (beta chain) and its context. The antigen is not known. This entry comes from a study of radiation and T cells in renal cell carcinoma. Findings and limits, study-wide: Compared with controls, irradiated tumors showed greater TCR clonality. Dominant CDR3 motifs were more common in irradiated tumors than controls.

The protocol was immunoSEQ multiplex PCR, while the TCRdb copy is restricted to in-frame clones and leaves out a portion. The sample shows approximately 15,000 clones, roughly 60% of them seen only once. CDR3 length equals 13 residues. CDR1 and CDR2 (germline): SEHNR, FQNEAQ (reference sequence). Trimming took 6 bases from V and 7 from J, leaving 12 bases between them. Documented treatment: treatment-naive control, cytoreductive nephrectomy. Control samples are tumors resected by cytoreductive nephrectomy without prior radiation. Control tumor donors were a handful of females and 10 to 12 males, median age roughly 62 years.

V and J are TRBV7-9 and TRBJ1-4; D might be TRBD1 (5 bases). The sequencing used tumor tissue, collected from a patient whose treatment was nephrectomy without radiotherapy. This receptor was obtained from a man aged 40-55 years with renal cell carcinoma. The CDR3 DNA reads as TGTGCCAGCAGAGCGCCAGGGCCTGAAAAACTGTTTTTT. It specifies CASRAPGPEKLFF.